The clone carrying this T cell receptor (beta chain) occurred a few times. V was trimmed by 5 bases and J by 7 bases, leaving 9 bases between them. The germline gives CDR1 SEHNR, CDR2 FQNEAQ (reference sequence). This CDR3 region has 11 residues. A universal primer site arose from template switching, and cDNA bore unique molecular identifiers. TCRdb re-called the 5' RACE reads through MiXCR, storing one row per CDR3 protein. The repertoire holds hundreds of thousands of distinct CDR3 sequences, 15% to 20% seen once, with under 15% in the top ten. This record comes from a study of identical twins. This sample was also put to use in a study of T cells expressing NK-cell markers. That publication notes: TCR beta repertoires came from sorted CD3+CD56+NKG2C+, CD3+CD56+NKG2C- and CD3+CD56-NKG2C+ T cells.

The chain is built from TRBV7-9 and TRBJ2-7, with a tentative D call TRBD2 (6 bases). This TCR was recovered from a woman aged 18-29 years in good health. The sample taken for sequencing was PBMCs. The CDR3 bases are TGTGCCAGCAGCCGCCGGGAGGAGCAGTACTTC. Amino acids: CASSRREEQYF.